The 20 T cell receptor beta chains reported below all come from one sample, sequenced in a study of response to subunit inactivated influenza vaccine. TCRdb reanalysed the RT-PCR reads using MiXCR and keeps one entry per CDR3 protein. The sample includes around 580,000 distinct CDR3 sequences, around 15% of them seen just once. Sequenced here: PBMCs from blood, sampled about 13 days after vaccination. The receptors were gathered from a man between 45 and 60 years old who received an inactivated influenza vaccine.

The chain links TRBV28 to TRBJ2-1, with a possible D match to TRBD2 (7 bases). Germline CDR1 MDHEN, CDR2 SYDVKM. V lost 2 bases and J lost 2, with 16 bases in between. The CDR3 covers 17 residues. CDR3 loop: CASSLRGAGVPYNEQFF. In DNA, the CDR3 is TGTGCCAGCAGTTTAAGGGGGGCGGGAGTTCCCTACAATGAGCAGTTCTTC.

This clonotype was detected many times. V and J are TRBV6-5 and TRBJ2-1; D unresolved. Trimming shortened V by 4 bases and J by 8 bases, and 9 bases separated the two germline ends. CDR1 and CDR2 (germline): MNHEY, SVGAGI. This CDR3 comprises 12 residues. CDR3: CASSLGPDEQFF. The CDR3 region has the DNA TGTGCCAGCAGTTTAGGACCCGATGAGCAGTTCTTC.

This clonotype was found many times. This chain uses TRBV6-2 or TRBV6-3 with TRBJ2-3; D unresolved. The CDR3 is 13 residues long. V dropped 4 bases and J dropped 5 bases, with 10 bases sitting between them. Per germline, CDR1 MNHEY and CDR2 SVGEGT. The CDR3 sequence: CASSFSPGDTQYF. In DNA form, the CDR3 reads TGTGCCAGCAGTTTTAGTCCGGGAGATACGCAGTATTTT.

This clonotype was seen at least ten times. This chain uses TRBV7-2 with TRBJ2-3; 12 bases align to TRBD2. This CDR3 has 15 residues. With V trimmed by 3 bases and J by 6 bases, 4 bases remained unmatched. Germline CDR1 reads SGHTA; CDR2 reads FQGNSA. In DNA, the CDR3 is TGTGCCAGCAGCTTGGGGACTAGCGGGCTGGATACGCAGTATTTT. Residues: CASSLGTSGLDTQYF.

The chain has TRBV4-1 and TRBJ1-5; 8 nucleotides match TRBD1. The CDR3 extends over 15 amino acids. The J segment lost 7 bases and the V segment lost 0 bases, leaving 5 bases of the junction unmatched. Germline CDR1 MGHRA, CDR2 YSYEKL. CDR3 protein: CASSQDSQGAQPQHF. The DNA of the CDR3 is TGCGCCAGCAGCCAAGATTCTCAGGGGGCGCAGCCCCAGCATTTT.

This clonotype has more than one count but fewer than ten. The chain uses TRBV5-1 and TRBJ2-3; 10 bases line up with TRBD1. The CDR3 contains 16 residues. From germline, CDR1 is SGHRS and CDR2 YFSETQ. V lost 4 bases, J lost 3 bases, and 8 bases stayed unmatched. The CDR3 is CASSAGDRGRTDTQYF. CDR3 in DNA: TGCGCCAGCAGCGCGGGCGACAGGGGGCGAACAGATACGCAGTATTTT.

The chain couples TRBV6-5 to TRBJ2-3; a weak D match, TRBD2 (5 bases). Trimming pared 7 bases from V and 13 bases from J, leaving 9 bases between. Germline V gene sequence: CDR1 MNHEY, CDR2 SVGAGI. The length of the CDR3 is 9 residues. CDR3 nucleotide sequence: TGTGCCAGCAAGGGAGAGGAGTATTTT. Protein sequence: CASKGEEYF.

This clonotype was detected only a few times. The CDR3 DNA follows: TGTGCCATCAGTGAGTCGAAGAGACTAGCGGAGGAGGATACGCAGTATTTT. As protein: CAISESKRLAEEDTQYF. The J gene is TRBJ2-3, the V gene TRBV10-3; 9 bases are a match to TRBD2. Trimming took 0 bases from V and 6 from J; bases not matched to a gene: 10. CDR1 and CDR2 from the germline V gene are ENHRY and SYGVKD. This CDR3 spans 17 amino acids.

The J gene is TRBJ2-2, the V gene TRBV30; D remains ambiguous. V was pared by 0 bases and J by 6 bases, with 8 bases between. This CDR3 is built from 13 residues. CDR1 and CDR2 from the germline V gene are GTSNPN and SVGIG (reference sequence). CDR3 protein: CAWSVMRSGELFF. The CDR3 nucleotides are TGTGCCTGGAGTGTGATGAGGTCCGGGGAGCTGTTTTTT.

The chain carries TRBV11-2 and TRBJ2-1; 12 bases line up with TRBD2. CDR3 length: 16 residues. Germline V gene sequence: CDR1 SGHAT, CDR2 FQNNGV. With V trimmed by 3 bases and J by 9 bases, 9 bases remained unmatched. The CDR3 here is CASSFAASGRAGEQFF. CDR3 bases: TGTGCCAGCAGCTTCGCGGCTAGCGGGAGGGCCGGTGAGCAGTTCTTC.

This clonotype showed up many times. The CDR3 sequence is CASSVVGPPGEQYF. Here the CDR3 DNA reads TGTGCCAGCAGCGTAGTAGGCCCGCCGGGGGAGCAGTACTTC. The gene calls are TRBV9 and TRBJ2-7; D perhaps matches TRBD2 (5 bases). V was cut by 0 bases and J by 7 bases, with 14 bases left in between. The CDR3 covers 14 residues. Germline loops: CDR1 SGDLS, CDR2 YYNGEE.

The V and J genes are TRBV3-1 and TRBJ2-7; a weak D match, TRBD1 (5 bases). Germline V gene lookup returns CDR1 LGHDT and CDR2 YNNKEL (reference sequence). The CDR3 runs to 14 residues. Trimming stripped 3 bases from V and 1 base from J, with 10 bases between. CDR3 in amino acids: CASSQSTGSYEQYF. CDR3 sequence (DNA): TGTGCCAGCAGCCAGTCAACAGGTTCCTACGAGCAGTACTTC.

This clonotype showed up just a few times. The chain joins TRBV20-1 to TRBJ2-3; 10 bases map to TRBD1. V shed 3 bases, J shed 5 bases, and the junction held 2 bases outside the gene matches. This CDR3 has 13 residues. The V gene's germline CDR1 is DFQATT and CDR2 SNEGSKA (reference sequence). The CDR3 here is CSARTGGVDTQYF. The CDR3 bases are TGCAGTGCTAGGACAGGGGGCGTAGATACGCAGTATTTT.

In its sample, this clonotype was seen a few times. The chain carries TRBV5-6 and TRBJ2-7; D gene unclear. This CDR3 is built from 12 residues. Trimming removed 0 bases from V and 6 bases from J, with 7 bases in between. The germline CDR1 and CDR2 sequences are SGHDT and YYEEEE. The CDR3: CASSLGPFEQYF. The CDR3, as DNA: TGTGCCAGCAGCTTGGGGCCCTTCGAGCAGTACTTC.

The chain is built from TRBV7-3 and TRBJ2-1; D is perhaps TRBD1 (7 bases). This CDR3 contains 15 residues. The V and J ends lost 3 bases and 4 bases respectively, with 13 bases between them. CDR1 is SGHTA and CDR2 is FQGTGA in the germline V gene. The CDR3 nucleotides are TGTGCCAGCAGCTTTGACAGGGCGGGATACAATGAGCAGTTCTTC. Its protein is CASSFDRAGYNEQFF.

This clonotype was counted ten times or more. V and J are TRBV7-2 and TRBJ2-2; D perhaps matches TRBD2 (6 bases). The germline CDR1 and CDR2 sequences are SGHTA and FQGNSA. The CDR3 runs 15 residues. V lost 6 bases to trimming and J lost 4 bases, with 15 bases between them. CDR3 nucleotide sequence: TGTGCCAGCAGGCCTCCGGGACTCTCCACCGGGGAGCTGTTTTTT. Its protein is CASRPPGLSTGELFF.

This clonotype was counted only a few times. The J gene is TRBJ1-2, the V gene TRBV27, with TRBD1 matching over 9 bases. V shed 5 bases, J shed 4 bases, and the junction held 11 bases outside the gene matches. The V gene's germline CDR1 is MNHEY and CDR2 SMNVEV (reference sequence). CDR3 length: 16 amino acids. In nucleotides, the CDR3 is TGTGCCAGCAGTCCGTCCGGGACAGGGTTAACCTATGGCTACACCTTC. Amino acid sequence: CASSPSGTGLTYGYTF.

The table lists this clonotype with many counts. The V gene is TRBV7-3, the J gene TRBJ2-5; D gene unclear. The CDR3 loop spans 13 amino acids. The V gene's germline CDR1 is SGHTA and CDR2 FQGTGA. V lost 2 bases to trimming and J lost 5 bases, with 9 bases between them. Here the CDR3 reads CASSLHPSETQYF. DNA for the CDR3: TGTGCCAGCAGCTTACACCCGTCGGAGACCCAGTACTTC.

The sample holds a few counts of this clonotype. This chain joins TRBV30 and TRBJ2-1; no reliable D call. V was pared by 0 bases and J by 7 bases, with 7 bases between. The CDR3 length is 12 residues. Germline V gene data show CDR1 as GTSNPN and CDR2 as SVGIG (reference sequence). CDR3 coding DNA: TGTGCCTGGAGTGTCGGTGTGAATGAGCAGTTCTTC. Translation gives CAWSVGVNEQFF.

This clonotype was observed at least ten times. The chain couples TRBV6-5 to TRBJ2-3, with 7 bases matching TRBD2. This CDR3 contains 15 residues. CDR1 and CDR2 (germline): MNHEY, SVGAGI. The junction had 7 bases not matched to a gene; V was cut back by 6 bases and J by 1 base. Written as DNA, the CDR3 is TGTGCCAGCAGGTCCCGACTAGCTGGCACAGATACGCAGTATTTT. Amino acid sequence: CASRSRLAGTDTQYF.